Listed below are T cell receptor beta chains from one sample, sequenced in a study of blood T cell repertoires in COVID-19. TCRdb keeps only in-frame clones here, not all; method: immunoSEQ multiplex PCR. The repertoire holds 250,000 to 350,000 clones, with about 89% as singletons. Material: peripheral blood. Receptors originate from a man aged 30-40 years with acute or convalescent COVID-19. The CDR3 runs from the conserved cysteine through the conserved F or W. D genes are given only for firm matches. Some rows have no size entry. The others give once, few or many, or a class for an expanded clone.

v_call: TRBV24-1; cdr3_length: 13; j_call: TRBJ1-2; clone_size: -; d_call: -; cdr3_nt: TGTGCCACCAGTGATTTGATCGGGGTGGGCTACACCTTC; cdr3_aa: CATSDLIGVGYTF
v_call: TRBV7-8; cdr3_length: 16; j_call: TRBJ2-7; clone_size: -; d_call: -; cdr3_nt: TGTGCCAGCAGCTTAGCAAAAGGAGTTCGGGCCTACGAGCAGTACTTC; cdr3_aa: CASSLAKGVRAYEQYF
v_call: TRBV6-2/TRBV6-3; cdr3_length: 16; j_call: TRBJ1-4; clone_size: -; d_call: -; cdr3_nt: TGTGCCAGCAGTTACTCACCCAGGGGAACTAATGAAAAACTGTTTTTT; cdr3_aa: CASSYSPRGTNEKLFF
v_call: TRBV28; cdr3_length: 16; j_call: TRBJ1-2; clone_size: -; d_call: TRBD1; cdr3_nt: TGTGCCAGCAAGTCTGGGCGGAGACAGGGGGGTCGAGGCTACACCTTC; cdr3_aa: CASKSGRRQGGRGYTF
v_call: TRBV4-1; cdr3_length: 17; j_call: TRBJ2-1; clone_size: -; d_call: TRBD2; cdr3_nt: TGCGCCAGCAGCCAAGCCTTTAGCGGGAGCTCCTACAATGAGCAGTTCTTC; cdr3_aa: CASSQAFSGSSYNEQFF
v_call: TRBV5-1; cdr3_length: 15; j_call: TRBJ2-7; clone_size: -; d_call: TRBD1; cdr3_nt: TGCGCCAGCAGCCTAAACGGACAGGGTACGGGCGAGCAGTACTTC; cdr3_aa: CASSLNGQGTGEQYF
v_call: TRBV4-1; cdr3_length: 15; j_call: TRBJ2-7; clone_size: -; d_call: -; cdr3_nt: TGCGCCAGCAGCCAACTACAGACAGGCCCCTACGAGCAGTACTTC; cdr3_aa: CASSQLQTGPYEQYF
v_call: TRBV18; cdr3_length: 16; j_call: TRBJ2-3; clone_size: -; d_call: TRBD1; cdr3_nt: TGTGCCAGCTCACCCCTCGGGACAGGGGGCGCGGATACGCAGTATTTT; cdr3_aa: CASSPLGTGGADTQYF
v_call: TRBV30; cdr3_length: 13; j_call: TRBJ2-2; clone_size: -; d_call: -; cdr3_nt: TGTGCCTGGATCGAGAGGAACACCGGGGAGCTGTTTTTT; cdr3_aa: CAWIERNTGELFF
v_call: TRBV9; cdr3_length: 14; j_call: TRBJ2-7; clone_size: -; d_call: TRBD1; cdr3_nt: TGTGCCAGCAGCGCGACAGGGGGCCCCTACGAGCAGTACTTC; cdr3_aa: CASSATGGPYEQYF
v_call: TRBV3-1/TRBV3-2; cdr3_length: 14; j_call: TRBJ2-5; clone_size: -; d_call: -; cdr3_nt: TGTGCCAGCAGCCAAGGTGGAGGGGAAGAGACCCAGTACTTC; cdr3_aa: CASSQGGGEETQYF
v_call: TRBV11-2; cdr3_length: 15; j_call: TRBJ2-2; clone_size: -; d_call: -; cdr3_nt: TGTGCCAGCACCCGGGGGGCGGAGAACACCGGGGAGCTGTTTTTT; cdr3_aa: CASTRGAENTGELFF
v_call: TRBV6-5; cdr3_length: 14; j_call: TRBJ2-4; clone_size: many; d_call: TRBD1; cdr3_nt: TGTGCCAGCAGTCGGGGGACAGGGGCCCACATTCAGTACTTC; cdr3_aa: CASSRGTGAHIQYF
v_call: TRBV20-1; cdr3_length: 11; j_call: TRBJ1-2; clone_size: -; d_call: TRBD1; cdr3_nt: TGCACGGGACAGGGGGATTTCGGCTACACCTTC; cdr3_aa: CTGQGDFGYTF
v_call: TRBV24-1; cdr3_length: 14; j_call: TRBJ2-7; clone_size: -; d_call: TRBD2; cdr3_nt: TGTGCCACCTCGAAGCGGGAATCCCCCTACGAGCAGTACTTC; cdr3_aa: CATSKRESPYEQYF
v_call: TRBV5-5; cdr3_length: 14; j_call: TRBJ1-3; clone_size: -; d_call: -; cdr3_nt: TGTGCCAGCAGCTTGGCGGGAACTGGAAACACCATATATTTT; cdr3_aa: CASSLAGTGNTIYF
v_call: TRBV30; cdr3_length: 17; j_call: TRBJ2-3; clone_size: -; d_call: TRBD2; cdr3_nt: TGTGCCTGGAGTGTACCCTATAGCGGGGAGCGGACAGATACGCAGTATTTT; cdr3_aa: CAWSVPYSGERTDTQYF
v_call: TRBV6-5; cdr3_length: 15; j_call: TRBJ1-2; clone_size: -; d_call: TRBD1; cdr3_nt: TGTGCCAGCAGACCCCGAGGACAGGTTTTCTTGGGCTACACCTTC; cdr3_aa: CASRPRGQVFLGYTF
v_call: TRBV3-1/TRBV3-2; cdr3_length: 15; j_call: TRBJ1-6; clone_size: -; d_call: TRBD1; cdr3_nt: TGTGCCAGCAGCATCAGGACAGGACATAATTCACCCCTCCACTTT; cdr3_aa: CASSIRTGHNSPLHF
v_call: TRBV4-1; cdr3_length: 14; j_call: TRBJ1-1; clone_size: -; d_call: -; cdr3_nt: TGCGCCAGCAGCCACCGAACCAGGGTAACTGAAGCTTTCTTT; cdr3_aa: CASSHRTRVTEAFF
v_call: TRBV6-5; cdr3_length: 12; j_call: TRBJ1-2; clone_size: once; d_call: -; cdr3_nt: TGTGCCAGCAGCCCCCCGGGGAGCGGCTACACCTTC; cdr3_aa: CASSPPGSGYTF
v_call: TRBV29-1; cdr3_length: 13; j_call: TRBJ2-7; clone_size: once; d_call: -; cdr3_nt: TGCAGCGTTGAGGAGGGGCAGTACTACGAGCAGTACTTC; cdr3_aa: CSVEEGQYYEQYF